This TCR beta chain was identified in a study of blood T cell repertoires in COVID-19. Trimming removed 2 bases from V and 4 bases from J, with 8 bases in between. The CDR3 is 13 residues long. CDR1 MNHEY and CDR2 SMNVEV come from the germline V gene (reference sequence). How the authors handled the data: Estimates of nucleated cell counts were drawn from the amplification of reference gene primers. Sequencing was performed with immunoSEQ multiplex PCR; in TCRdb, only in-frame clones are kept and a portion is missing. That table furnishes V, J and clone size, whereas the DNA furnished D and trimming. The profile shows just over 300,000 clones, 86% of them singletons. Participants spanned ages about 18 to 100 years and resided in over 20 US areas. The study assigned cohorts using participant-reported clinical history.

The V call is TRBV27, the J call TRBJ2-5; D remains ambiguous. The sample was PBMCs or T cells enriched from blood (not recorded which). This clonotype was sampled from a man aged 30 to 39 who had recovered from COVID-19. DNA for the CDR3: TGTGCCAGCAGTTTAAGTTGGAGAGAGACCCAGTACTTC. Translated: CASSLSWRETQYF.